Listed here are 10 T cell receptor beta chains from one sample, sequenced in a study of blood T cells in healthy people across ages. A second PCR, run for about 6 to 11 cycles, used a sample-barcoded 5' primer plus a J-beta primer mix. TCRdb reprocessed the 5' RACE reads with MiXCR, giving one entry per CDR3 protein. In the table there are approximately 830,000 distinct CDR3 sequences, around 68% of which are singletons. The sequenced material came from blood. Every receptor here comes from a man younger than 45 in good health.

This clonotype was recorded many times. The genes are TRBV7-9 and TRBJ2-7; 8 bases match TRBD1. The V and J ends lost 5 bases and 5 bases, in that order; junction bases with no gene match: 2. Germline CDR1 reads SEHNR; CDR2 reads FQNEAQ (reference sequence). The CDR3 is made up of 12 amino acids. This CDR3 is CASSETGDEQYF. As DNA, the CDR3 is TGTGCCAGCAGCGAGACAGGGGACGAGCAGTACTTC.

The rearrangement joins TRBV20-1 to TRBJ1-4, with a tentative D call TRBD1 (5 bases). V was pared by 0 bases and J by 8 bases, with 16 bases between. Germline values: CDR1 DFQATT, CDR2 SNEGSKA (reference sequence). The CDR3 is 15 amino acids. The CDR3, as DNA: TGCAGTGCTAGAGATCCGCCGGGGGAATTGGAAAAACTGTTTTTT. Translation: CSARDPPGELEKLFF.

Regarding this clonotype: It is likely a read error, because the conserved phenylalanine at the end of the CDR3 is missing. The CDR3 nucleotides are TGTGCCACCAGCAGAGGAGGGACCTACGAGCAGTACTCC. It translates to CATSRGGTYEQYS. This chain uses TRBV15 with TRBJ2-4, with a tentative D call TRBD2 (5 bases). The J call may be in error: the DNA end matches TRBJ2-7 better. The germline V gene has CDR1 LNHNV and CDR2 YYDKDF (reference sequence). The CDR3 runs 13 residues.

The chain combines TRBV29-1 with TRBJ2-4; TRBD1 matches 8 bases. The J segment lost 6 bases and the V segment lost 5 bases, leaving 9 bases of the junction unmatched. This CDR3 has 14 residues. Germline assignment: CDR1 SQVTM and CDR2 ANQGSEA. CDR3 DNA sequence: TGCAGCGTTCGGGAGACAGGGGTCTTAAACATTCAGTACTTC. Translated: CSVRETGVLNIQYF.

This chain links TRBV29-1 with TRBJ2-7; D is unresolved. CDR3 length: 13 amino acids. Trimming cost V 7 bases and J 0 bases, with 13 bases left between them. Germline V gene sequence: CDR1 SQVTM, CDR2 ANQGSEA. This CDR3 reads CSARTDRSYEQYF. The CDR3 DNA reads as TGCAGCGCCCGGACGGACCGCTCCTACGAGCAGTACTTC.

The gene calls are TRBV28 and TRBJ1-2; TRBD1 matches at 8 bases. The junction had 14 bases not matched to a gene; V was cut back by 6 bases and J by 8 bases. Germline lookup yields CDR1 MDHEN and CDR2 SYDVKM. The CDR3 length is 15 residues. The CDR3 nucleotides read TGTGCCAGCAGCCTCGGACAGGGATCATTGAGGGGCTACACCTTC. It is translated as CASSLGQGSLRGYTF.

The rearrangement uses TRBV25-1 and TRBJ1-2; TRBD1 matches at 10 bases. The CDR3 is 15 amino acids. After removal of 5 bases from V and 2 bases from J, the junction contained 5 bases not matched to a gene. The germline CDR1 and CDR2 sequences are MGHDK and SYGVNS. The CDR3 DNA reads TGTGCCAGCAGTTCCGGGACAGGGGCGAACTATGGCTACACCTTC. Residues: CASSSGTGANYGYTF.

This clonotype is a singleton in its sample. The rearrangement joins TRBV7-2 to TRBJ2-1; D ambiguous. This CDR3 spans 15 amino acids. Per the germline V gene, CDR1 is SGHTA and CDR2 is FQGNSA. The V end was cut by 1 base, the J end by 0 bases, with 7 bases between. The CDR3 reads CASSLVRASYNEQFF. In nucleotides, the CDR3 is TGTGCCAGCAGCTTAGTAAGGGCCTCCTACAATGAGCAGTTCTTC.

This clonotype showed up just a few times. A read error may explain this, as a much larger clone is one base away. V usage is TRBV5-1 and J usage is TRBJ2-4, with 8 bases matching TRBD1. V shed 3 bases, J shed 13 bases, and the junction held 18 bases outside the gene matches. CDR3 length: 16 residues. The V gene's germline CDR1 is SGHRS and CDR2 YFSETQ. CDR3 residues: CASSYSCGQGRGEQYF. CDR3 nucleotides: TGCGCCAGCAGCTACTCATGCGGACAGGGTCGAGGAGAGCAGTACTTC.

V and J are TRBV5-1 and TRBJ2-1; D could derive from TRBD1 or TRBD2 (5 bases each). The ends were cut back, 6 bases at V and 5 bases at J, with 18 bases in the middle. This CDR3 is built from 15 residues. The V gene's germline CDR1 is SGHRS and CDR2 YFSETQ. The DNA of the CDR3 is TGCGCCAGCACCCAAGGATCAGGGAGCCACAATGAGCAGTTCTTC. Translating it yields CASTQGSGSHNEQFF.